Following are 26 T cell receptor beta chains from one sample sequenced in a study of OX40 agonist ivuxolimab in advanced cancers. The data were produced by immunoSEQ multiplex PCR, yet TCRdb's version contains in-frame clones alone and is incomplete. In the table there are 70,000 or so clones, 80% to 90% of which are singletons. Source: CD4+ or CD8+ T cells sorted from blood, taken in a trial of the OX40 agonist ivuxolimab. The receptors here all came from an adult with an advanced solid tumor such as melanoma, head and neck, liver or kidney cancer.

V gene TRBV5-6 combines with J gene TRBJ2-1; perhaps TRBD1 as D (5 bases). The CDR3 is made up of 16 amino acids. Trimming pared 0 bases from V and 11 bases from J, leaving 21 bases between. The germline V gene encodes CDR1 SGHDT and CDR2 YYEEEE. The CDR3 coding sequence is TGTGCCAGCAGCTTGGGGCAGGGTTTAAGTTTGTGGAAGCAGTTCTTC. Its translation is CASSLGQGLSLWKQFF.

As DNA, the CDR3 is TGTGCCAGCAGCGTAGCAGGGGGTCAGCCCCAGCATTTT. Its protein is CASSVAGGQPQHF. V usage is TRBV9 and J usage is TRBJ1-5; 7 positions match TRBD1. V trimming: 0 bases; J trimming: 6 bases; junction bases outside the gene matches: 0. Germline V gene lookup returns CDR1 SGDLS and CDR2 YYNGEE. The CDR3 length is 13 residues.

This clone was found once. V is TRBV7-2 and J is TRBJ1-5; no definite D call. CDR1 SGHTA and CDR2 FQGNSA come from the germline V gene. Trimming stripped 1 base from V and 0 bases from J, with 10 bases between. The CDR3 contains 16 residues. CDR3 nucleotide sequence: TGTGCCAGCAGCTTAGATGGAAGACTTAGCAATCAGCCCCAGCATTTT. Its translation is CASSLDGRLSNQPQHF.

The chain has TRBV11-2 and TRBJ1-2; D unclear. V was trimmed by 0 bases and J by 2 bases, leaving 13 bases between them. The CDR3 contains 16 residues. The germline V gene encodes CDR1 SGHAT and CDR2 FQNNGV. The CDR3 here is CASSLDWRVPNYGYTF. The CDR3 DNA sequence: TGTGCCAGCAGCTTAGATTGGAGGGTCCCAAACTATGGCTACACCTTC.

The rearrangement links TRBV11-2 to TRBJ2-1; 7 nucleotides match TRBD1. CDR1 and CDR2 (germline): SGHAT, FQNNGV. The CDR3 is made up of 16 amino acids. Trimming at V came to 3 bases and at J to 4 bases, leaving 9 bases not matched to a gene. As DNA, the CDR3 is TGTGCCAGCAGCTTTAGAGGACAGGTCTCGTACAATGAGCAGTTCTTC. This translates into CASSFRGQVSYNEQFF. The complete variable domain, with remaining parts taken from reference TRBV11-2 and TRBJ2-1, reads EAGVAQSPRYKIIEKRQSVAFWCNPISGHATLYWYQQILGQGPKLLIQFQNNGVVDDSQLPKDRFSAERLKGVDSTLKIQPAKLEDSAVYLCASSFRGQVSYNEQFFGPGTRLTVL.

This chain's CDR3 is CASSLGQSNQPQHF. CDR3 DNA: TGTGCCAGCAGCTTGGGACAGAGCAATCAGCCCCAGCATTTT. This chain joins TRBV7-9 and TRBJ1-5, with 7 nucleotides matching TRBD1. Trimming cost V 3 bases and J 1 base; bases outside gene matches: 0. CDR3 size: 14 residues. Germline CDR1 is SEHNR and CDR2 is FQNEAQ (reference sequence).

The V call is TRBV9, the J call TRBJ2-1, with D uncertain. Between the trimmed V and J ends, which lost 0 bases and 4 bases, there was a span of 8 bases. The germline V gene encodes CDR1 SGDLS and CDR2 YYNGEE. The CDR3 is made up of 14 amino acids. The DNA for the CDR3 is TGTGCCAGCAGCGTAGCGGACGGGTACAATGAGCAGTTCTTC. It codes for CASSVADGYNEQFF.

The genes are TRBV19 and TRBJ1-2; D not resolved. The CDR3 consists of 14 residues. Trimming pared 2 bases from V and 4 bases from J, leaving 11 bases between. Looked up from germline, CDR1 is LNHDA and CDR2 is SQIVND (reference sequence). CDR3 sequence reads: CASSISHDIYGYTF. CDR3 DNA: TGTGCCAGTAGTATATCCCACGACATCTATGGCTACACCTTC.

The chain joins TRBV25-1 to TRBJ1-2; perhaps TRBD1 as D (6 bases). The germline CDR1 and CDR2 sequences are MGHDK and SYGVNS. The CDR3 is made up of 14 amino acids. The germline V and J ends were trimmed by 0 bases and 4 bases, with 9 bases remaining between them. CDR3 nucleotide sequence: TGTGCCAGCAGTGAATATGGACAGAGCTATGGCTACACCTTC. It is translated as CASSEYGQSYGYTF.

V gene TRBV5-1 combines with J gene TRBJ2-7, with a possible D match to TRBD1 (5 bases). The CDR3 covers 13 residues. V lost 4 bases and J lost 2, with 10 bases in between. From germline, CDR1 is SGHRS and CDR2 YFSETQ. CDR3 sequence: CASSATVTYEQYF. The CDR3 nucleotides read TGCGCCAGCAGCGCGACAGTGACCTACGAGCAGTACTTC. Complete variable domain (other parts from reference TRBV5-1 and TRBJ2-7): KAGVTQTPRYLIKTRGQQVTLSCSPISGHRSVSWYQQTPGQGLQFLFEYFSETQRNKGNFPGRFSGRQFSNSRSEMNVSTLELGDSALYLCASSATVTYEQYFGPGTRLTVT.

The rearrangement links TRBV11-2 to TRBJ1-4; maybe TRBD1 (6 bases). Germline CDR1 is SGHAT and CDR2 is FQNNGV. The CDR3 sequence is 14 residues long. The germline V and J ends were trimmed by 1 base and 6 bases, with 9 bases remaining between them. CDR3 in amino acids: CASSLAGADEKLFF. The CDR3 DNA reads as TGTGCCAGCAGCTTAGCAGGGGCTGATGAAAAACTGTTTTTT.

This chain connects TRBV11-2 to TRBJ2-1; possible D gene TRBD1, 6 bases. This CDR3 spans 17 amino acids. The germline CDR1 and CDR2 sequences are SGHAT and FQNNGV. V was cut by 5 bases and J by 3 bases, with 20 bases left in between. CDR3 coding DNA: TGTGCCAGCAGCCCCGGACCCGACAGGAACTTCTACAATGAGCAGTTCTTC. It is translated as CASSPGPDRNFYNEQFF.

The chain employs TRBV10-2 and TRBJ2-5; TRBD1 matches at 11 bases. The CDR3 loop spans 14 amino acids. Germline V gene data show CDR1 as WSHSY and CDR2 as SAAADI. V lost 7 bases, J lost 7 bases, and 8 bases stayed unmatched. In nucleotides, the CDR3 is TGCGCCAGCAAGAATCGGGACAGGGGGTTGACCCAGTACTTC. Its translation: CASKNRDRGLTQYF.

The V gene is TRBV15, the J gene TRBJ2-1; D perhaps matches TRBD2 (5 bases). V was pared by 3 bases and J by 7 bases, with 22 bases between. This CDR3 spans 17 amino acids. From germline, CDR1 is LNHNV and CDR2 YYDKDF (reference sequence). The CDR3 loop is CATSSLRDYSFFNEQFF. The CDR3 region has the DNA TGTGCCACCAGCAGTTTAAGAGACTACTCCTTTTTTAATGAGCAGTTCTTC.

The chain has TRBV6-1 and TRBJ1-5, with 10 nucleotides matching TRBD1. Germline lookup yields CDR1 MNHNS and CDR2 SASEGT. This CDR3 contains 18 residues. V gave up 3 bases and J gave up 5 bases; unmatched junction bases: 13. The CDR3 nucleotides read TGTGCCAGCAGTGACGTACTGGGTAGGGACAGGGGTTATCAGCCCCAGCATTTT. Translating gives CASSDVLGRDRGYQPQHF.

This chain joins TRBV12-5 and TRBJ1-1; possibly TRBD1 for D (5 bases). This CDR3 has 18 residues. Germline V lookup: CDR1 LGHNT, CDR2 FRNRAP. Trimming took off 0 bases at V and 1 base at J, with 18 bases between the two ends. The CDR3 DNA sequence: TGTGCTAGTGGTTTGGTAAGGAGCGACGGGGACGAGAACACTGAAGCTTTCTTT. This translates into CASGLVRSDGDENTEAFF.

This chain joins TRBV13 and TRBJ1-3; 9 nucleotides match TRBD1. The CDR3 length is 13 residues. The V and J ends lost 2 bases and 8 bases, in that order; junction bases with no gene match: 1. The germline V gene encodes CDR1 PRHDT and CDR2 FYEKMQ (reference sequence). The CDR3 region is CASSLNRGHTIYF. CDR3 in DNA: TGTGCCAGCAGCTTAAACAGGGGGCACACCATATATTTT.

This clone was seen more than once but under ten times. J is TRBJ2-7 and V is TRBV11-1; TRBD1 aligns across 10 bases. The germline CDR1 and CDR2 sequences are SGHAT and FQDESV (reference sequence). The CDR3 spans 15 residues. The junction had 9 bases not matched to a gene; V was cut back by 6 bases and J by 4 bases. CDR3: CASSWTGGAGYEQYF. DNA of the CDR3: TGTGCCAGCAGTTGGACAGGGGGTGCGGGGTACGAGCAGTACTTC.

The chain recombines TRBV5-4 with TRBJ2-1, with TRBD2 matching 14 bases. The CDR3 extends over 15 amino acids. The trim removed 4 bases at V and 9 bases at J, leaving 6 bases unmatched. Germline values: CDR1 SGHNT, CDR2 YYREEE (reference sequence). CDR3 in DNA: TGTGCCAGCAGCGCGGGACTAGCGGGAGAATCTGAGCAGTTCTTC. This encodes CASSAGLAGESEQFF.

This clone appeared a few times. V is TRBV6-1 and J is TRBJ2-7; unclear D gene. The CDR3 loop spans 14 amino acids. V shed 6 bases and J shed 0 bases, with 12 bases lying between them. Germline values: CDR1 MNHNS, CDR2 SASEGT. The CDR3 region is CASSPTESSYEQYF. The CDR3 DNA is TGTGCCAGCAGCCCGACTGAGAGCTCCTACGAGCAGTACTTC.

The chain is built from TRBV7-2 and TRBJ1-2; 9 bases align to TRBD1. Germline CDR1 SGHTA, CDR2 FQGNSA. The CDR3 length is 14 residues. With 5 bases clipped from V and 0 bases from J, the junction kept 1 base outside the gene matches. The CDR3 bases are TGTGCCAGCAGCCGACAGGGGGCTAACTATGGCTACACCTTC. Residues: CASSRQGANYGYTF.

The V gene is TRBV12-5, the J gene TRBJ2-7, with D possibly TRBD2 on 5 matching bases. From germline, CDR1 is LGHNT and CDR2 FRNRAP. This CDR3 region has 13 residues. Trimming shortened V by 1 base and J by 2 bases, and 6 bases separated the two germline ends. The CDR3 DNA reads as TGTGCTAGTGGTTTGGGGGGAGCCTACGAGCAGTACTTC. Translated: CASGLGGAYEQYF.

This clone occurred a few times. The chain couples TRBV7-9 to TRBJ2-2, with no clear D. Trimming took 6 bases from V and 0 from J, leaving 11 bases between them. The CDR3 has 15 amino acids. Germline CDR1 reads SEHNR; CDR2 reads FQNEAQ (reference sequence). DNA for the CDR3: TGTGCCAGCAGTTTTTTTGGGCCGAACACCGGGGAGCTGTTTTTT. Translated: CASSFFGPNTGELFF. Based on the CDR3 plus reference TRBV7-9 and TRBJ2-2, the full variable domain is DTGVSQNPRHKITKRGQNVTFRCDPISEHNRLYWYRQTLGQGPEFLTYFQNEAQLEKSRLLSDRFSAERPKGSFSTLEIQRTEQGDSAMYLCASSFFGPNTGELFFGEGSRLTVL.

This chain links TRBV19 with TRBJ2-2; D call uncertain. This CDR3 has 16 amino acids. Germline CDR1 is LNHDA and CDR2 is SQIVND (reference sequence). V was pared by 2 bases and J by 0 bases, with 10 bases between. CDR3: CASSILAFANTGELFF. The CDR3, as DNA: TGTGCCAGTAGTATACTGGCGTTCGCGAACACCGGGGAGCTGTTTTTT.

The genes are TRBV27 and TRBJ2-7; D might be TRBD2 (5 bases). Germline-derived CDR1 and CDR2 are MNHEY and SMNVEV (reference sequence). Deletions cut 3 bases from V and 5 bases from J, with 14 bases between. The CDR3 has 14 residues. Here the CDR3 reads CASSLFTGNHEQYF. The DNA for the CDR3 is TGTGCCAGCAGTTTGTTTACGGGGAACCACGAGCAGTACTTC.

The genes are TRBV7-9 and TRBJ2-1; D is perhaps TRBD1 (6 bases). Germline CDR1 SEHNR, CDR2 FQNEAQ (reference sequence). This CDR3 comprises 17 residues. With 2 bases removed from V and 0 bases from J, the gap between germline ends came to 14 bases. The CDR3 DNA reads TGTGCCAGCAGCTTACCTACCACAGGGAGCTCCTACAATGAGCAGTTCTTC. Its protein product is CASSLPTTGSSYNEQFF. The entire variable domain, with the rest obtained from reference TRBV7-9 and TRBJ2-1, is as follows: DTGVSQNPRHKITKRGQNVTFRCDPISEHNRLYWYRQTLGQGPEFLTYFQNEAQLEKSRLLSDRFSAERPKGSFSTLEIQRTEQGDSAMYLCASSLPTTGSSYNEQFFGPGTRLTVL.